The next 23 T cell receptor beta chains were all read from a single sample in a study of blood T cell repertoires in COVID-19. Only in-frame clones appear in the TCRdb table, and some are missing; sequencing was by immunoSEQ multiplex PCR. The sample carries around 200,000 clones, roughly 78% recorded once. Sequences were obtained from peripheral blood. The receptors were sampled from a woman older than 75 with active or convalescent COVID-19.

The chain recombines TRBV3-1 (or the pseudogene TRBV3-2) with TRBJ2-7; weak D call: TRBD2 (6 bases). Germline V gene lookup returns CDR1 LGHDT and CDR2 YNNKEL (reference sequence). This CDR3 has 15 amino acids. Between the trimmed V and J ends, which lost 4 bases and 4 bases, there was a span of 17 bases. The CDR3 sequence is CASSRYPGTPYEQYF. DNA of the CDR3: TGTGCCAGCAGCCGTTACCCCGGGACTCCATACGAGCAGTACTTC.

This clone has a single count. V usage is TRBV6-5 and J usage is TRBJ1-4, with D possibly TRBD1 on 6 matching bases. The CDR3 is made up of 13 amino acids. The V end was cut by 8 bases, the J end by 7 bases, with 14 bases between. Looked up from germline, CDR1 is MNHEY and CDR2 is SVGAGI. The CDR3 here is CASDKGVGEKLFF. The CDR3 DNA reads TGTGCCAGCGACAAGGGGGTGGGTGAAAAACTGTTTTTT.

Here the CDR3 reads CASSFPLENEQFF. CDR3 in DNA: TGTGCCAGCAGTTTTCCCCTAGAGAATGAGCAGTTCTTC. J is TRBJ2-1 and V is TRBV28, with D unclear. CDR1 is MDHEN, CDR2 SYDVKM, per germline. The CDR3 is 13 residues long. The V gene lost 3 bases and the J gene lost 7 bases, with 10 bases spanning the gap.

V usage is TRBV7-2 and J usage is TRBJ1-2, with D tentatively TRBD1 (5 bases). Per the germline V gene, CDR1 is SGHTA and CDR2 is FQGNSA. The CDR3 sequence is 16 residues long. V lost 2 bases and J lost 7, with 20 bases in between. In DNA, the CDR3 is TGTGCCAGCAGCTTATTCGGCAGGGTCGAAAGATTTGGCTACACCTTC. Encoded protein: CASSLFGRVERFGYTF.

This clone was seen a single time. The V and J genes are TRBV28 and TRBJ2-7, with 7 bases lining up with TRBD1. Germline V gives CDR1 MDHEN, CDR2 SYDVKM. This CDR3 spans 15 amino acids. The trim removed 1 base at V and 2 bases at J, leaving 5 bases unmatched. CDR3 sequence: CASSLSGTETYEQYF. The CDR3 DNA sequence: TGTGCCAGCAGTTTATCCGGGACAGAGACCTACGAGCAGTACTTC. The full variable domain, its missing parts supplied by reference TRBV28 and TRBJ2-7, is DVKVTQSSRYLVKRTGEKVFLECVQDMDHENMFWYRQDPGLGLRLIYFSYDVKMKEKGDIPEGYSVSREKKERFSLILESASTNQTSMYLCASSLSGTETYEQYFGPGTRLTVT.

The chain uses TRBV9 and TRBJ2-7, with 12 bases aligning to TRBD2. This CDR3 has 14 amino acids. V dropped 3 bases and J dropped 3; count of bases not matched to a gene: 1. The germline gives CDR1 SGDLS, CDR2 YYNGEE. The CDR3 DNA follows: TGTGCCAGCAGCGCGACTAGCGGGGGCTACGAGCAGTACTTC. Translation gives CASSATSGGYEQYF. Based on the CDR3 plus reference TRBV9 and TRBJ2-7, the full variable domain is DSGVTQTPKHLITATGQRVTLRCSPRSGDLSVYWYQQSLDQGLQFLIQYYNGEERAKGNILERFSAQQFPDLHSELNLSSLELGDSALYFCASSATSGGYEQYFGPGTRLTVT.

This CDR3 is CASSLMGVPQPQHF. The CDR3 nucleotides read TGTGCCAGCAGCTTAATGGGAGTTCCTCAGCCCCAGCATTTT. V is TRBV7-9 and J is TRBJ1-5; no definite D call. V lost 2 bases and J lost 6, with 11 bases in between. The CDR3 runs to 14 residues. CDR1 is SEHNR and CDR2 is FQNEAQ in the germline V gene (reference sequence).

This clone occurred a few times. This sequence joins TRBV24-1 and TRBJ1-4, with a possible D match to TRBD1 (6 bases). The CDR3 loop spans 15 amino acids. V lost 3 bases, J lost 4 bases, and 11 bases lay in between. Germline CDR1 is KGHDR and CDR2 is SFDVKD. The CDR3 reads CATSDGTPNNEKLFF. CDR3 in DNA: TGTGCCACCAGTGATGGGACACCCAATAATGAAAAACTGTTTTTT.

This chain connects TRBV5-1 to TRBJ2-7, with D possibly matching TRBD2 (5 bases). The V and J ends lost 8 bases and 6 bases respectively, with 21 bases between them. The germline V gene encodes CDR1 SGHRS and CDR2 YFSETQ. The CDR3 spans 14 residues. Here the CDR3 DNA reads TGCGCCAGTCAACAACTAGGGTTAACGGGCGAGCAGTACTTC. This sequence encodes CASQQLGLTGEQYF. The full variable domain, its missing parts supplied by reference TRBV5-1 and TRBJ2-7, is KAGVTQTPRYLIKTRGQQVTLSCSPISGHRSVSWYQQTPGQGLQFLFEYFSETQRNKGNFPGRFSGRQFSNSRSEMNVSTLELGDSALYLCASQQLGLTGEQYFGPGTRLTVT.

A few counts support this clone. The chain is built from TRBV19 and TRBJ1-2, with TRBD1 matching 7 bases. CDR3 size: 15 residues. The germline CDR1 and CDR2 sequences are LNHDA and SQIVND (reference sequence). After removal of 1 base from V and 5 bases from J, the junction contained 7 bases not matched to a gene. The CDR3 DNA is TGTGCCAGTAGTATAGGCCGGGACAGCCGTTATGGCTACACCTTC. The encoded protein is CASSIGRDSRYGYTF.

The chain recombines TRBV4-3 with TRBJ2-3; TRBD2 is a possible D gene (6 bases). This CDR3 is built from 16 residues. The germline V gene encodes CDR1 LGHNA and CDR2 YSLEER. V lost 1 base to trimming and J lost 5 bases, with 16 bases between them. The DNA of the CDR3 is TGCGCCAGCAGCCAAGTGGCCGGGGGTCATAAAGATACGCAGTATTTT. Translated, it gives CASSQVAGGHKDTQYF.

V is TRBV7-2 and J is TRBJ2-7, with 10 bases lining up with TRBD1. This CDR3 spans 15 amino acids. The ends lost 1 base at V and 3 bases at J; junction bases unmatched: 3. Looked up from germline, CDR1 is SGHTA and CDR2 is FQGNSA. The CDR3 sequence is CASSLGGQGIYEQYF. DNA of the CDR3: TGTGCCAGCAGCTTAGGGGGACAGGGGATCTACGAGCAGTACTTC.

The rearrangement uses TRBV13 and TRBJ2-7, with 7 bases fitting TRBD1. This CDR3 is built from 13 residues. Germline CDR1 is PRHDT and CDR2 is FYEKMQ (reference sequence). The V gene end was trimmed by 5 bases and the J gene end by 3 bases; junction bases not matched to a gene: 4. Here the CDR3 DNA reads TGTGCCAGCAGCAACCGACAGGGCTACGAGCAGTACTTC. It specifies CASSNRQGYEQYF.

The rearrangement links TRBV28 to TRBJ1-1; no definite D call. CDR3 length equals 13 residues. Germline CDR1 is MDHEN and CDR2 is SYDVKM. V lost 5 bases, J lost 6 bases, and 13 bases lay in between. CDR3 DNA: TGTGCCAGCAGTCCAAACAGTGGCGCTGAAGCTTTCTTT. This encodes CASSPNSGAEAFF.

The chain employs TRBV13 and TRBJ1-1; the match to TRBD1 covers 8 bases. The CDR3 length is 13 residues. Losses at the gene ends were 6 bases for V and 4 bases for J; bases not matched to a gene: 4. Germline V CDR1 and CDR2: PRHDT, FYEKMQ (reference sequence). The CDR3 nucleotides are TGTGCCAGCAGGGTTACAGGGGGCACTGAAGCTTTCTTT. Translated, it gives CASRVTGGTEAFF.

The chain recombines TRBV29-1 with TRBJ2-3; 9 nucleotides match TRBD2. V trimming: 6 bases; J trimming: 2 bases; junction bases outside the gene matches: 9. The CDR3 totals 15 residues. Germline V gives CDR1 SQVTM, CDR2 ANQGSEA. CDR3 amino acids: CSVGGSSGVTDTQYF. DNA for the CDR3: TGCAGCGTGGGGGGCTCTAGCGGGGTCACAGATACGCAGTATTTT.

The CDR3 region has the DNA TGTGCCTGGAGTGTCCCCGGCGGCTTAAACATTCAGTACTTC. It yields the protein CAWSVPGGLNIQYF. The rearrangement links TRBV30 to TRBJ2-4, with D uncertain. CDR3 length: 14 amino acids. CDR1 is GTSNPN and CDR2 is SVGIG in the germline V gene (reference sequence). V lost 0 bases, J lost 6 bases, and 12 bases lay in between.

This clone was observed a handful of times. The chain has TRBV7-9 and TRBJ1-1; no definite D call. V lost 5 bases, J lost 4 bases, and 17 bases lay in between. The CDR3 length is 15 residues. Per germline, CDR1 SEHNR and CDR2 FQNEAQ (reference sequence). CDR3 protein: CASSPGEVAVTEAFF. The CDR3 DNA reads as TGTGCCAGCAGCCCTGGCGAAGTGGCGGTCACTGAAGCTTTCTTT.

The rearrangement joins TRBV19 to TRBJ1-1; TRBD1 aligns across 9 bases. The CDR3 covers 17 residues. Germline V lookup: CDR1 LNHDA, CDR2 SQIVND (reference sequence). The J segment lost 4 bases and the V segment lost 10 bases, leaving 19 bases of the junction unmatched. In DNA form, the CDR3 reads TGTGCCACTTGGCCGACCGGGACAGGGAAAACATCCACTGAAGCTTTCTTT. Translated: CATWPTGTGKTSTEAFF. The variable domain in full, completed from reference TRBV19 and TRBJ1-1, reads DGGITQSPKYLFRKEGQNVTLSCEQNLNHDAMYWYRQDPGQGLRLIYYSQIVNDFQKGDIAEGYSVSREKKESFPLTVTSAQKNPTAFYLCATWPTGTGKTSTEAFFGQGTRLTVV.

The chain employs TRBV28 and TRBJ1-3; maybe TRBD1 (5 bases). The V end was cut by 2 bases, the J end by 4 bases, with 18 bases between. Germline lookup yields CDR1 MDHEN and CDR2 SYDVKM. The CDR3 consists of 17 residues. CDR3 region: CASSLMGGAGLGNTIYF. CDR3 nucleotide sequence: TGTGCCAGCAGTTTAATGGGAGGGGCCGGATTGGGAAACACCATATATTTT.

This chain connects TRBV19 to TRBJ1-5; 8 bases agree with TRBD1. CDR1 LNHDA and CDR2 SQIVND come from the germline V gene (reference sequence). The CDR3 runs to 15 residues. After removal of 3 bases from V and 2 bases from J, the junction contained 3 bases not matched to a gene. The CDR3: CASSIRGLRNQPQHF. CDR3 DNA: TGTGCCAGTAGTATCAGGGGGCTACGCAATCAGCCCCAGCATTTT.

The chain combines TRBV2 with TRBJ2-3; TRBD2 matches at 13 bases. CDR3 size: 15 residues. Trimming took 5 bases from V and 5 from J; bases not matched to a gene: 4. CDR1 and CDR2 from the germline V gene are SNHLY and FYNNEI. CDR3 DNA sequence: TGTGCCAGCAGTAAGACTAGCGGGGGGAGAGATACGCAGTATTTT. This sequence encodes CASSKTSGGRDTQYF.

This chain connects TRBV3-1 (or the pseudogene TRBV3-2) to TRBJ2-7; 9 nucleotides match TRBD1. V lost 0 bases to trimming and J lost 1 base; unmatched junction nucleotides: 4. The CDR3 has 16 amino acids. Germline CDR1 reads LGHDT; CDR2 reads YNNKEL (reference sequence). CDR3 sequence reads: CASSQDYGTGSYEQYF. The CDR3 nucleotides are TGTGCCAGCAGCCAAGATTATGGGACAGGGTCCTACGAGCAGTACTTC.